What follows is one T cell receptor beta chain and its context. Its target is not known. Germline lookup yields CDR1 MDHEN and CDR2 SYDVKM. The CDR3 totals 16 residues. J lost 6 bases, V lost 8 bases, and 13 bases had no gene match. The sample belongs to a study of T-cell memory formation after mild COVID-19. Overall study context: Largely donor-specific sequence clusters came from a couple of donors.

Study outcomes and limitations: CD4/CD8 balance held among clones contracting day 15 to 85, and later expanders leaned CD4+.

cDNA libraries for TCR alpha and TCR beta, carrying sample barcodes and UMIs, came from 5'RACE with constant-segment primers. TCRdb redid the calling of the 5' RACE reads with MiXCR, one entry per CDR3 protein. The sample lists fewer than 90,000 distinct CDR3 sequences, more than 11% occurring once. The origin of this receptor is an adult woman who had mild COVID-19 (a few samples of this study predate the infection). Cell type and time point are not known. The V call is TRBV28, the J call TRBJ2-1; TRBD2 agrees at 10 bases. The sequenced sample was PBMCs or a T cell subset sorted from them (not recorded which). CDR3 amino acids: CASSVSSGRLSNEQFF. The DNA of the CDR3 is TGTGCCAGCTCCGTGTCTAGCGGGAGATTGTCCAATGAGCAGTTCTTC.